This T cell receptor beta chain stems from a study of human T cells and chemical hapten exposure. On the study more broadly: For sensitization, 2% DPC was applied to an approximately 2 cm by approximately 2 cm patch of upper inner arm skin. General observations from the study: It should be noted that donors had alopecia, so their immune response may differ from healthy people's.

This clonotype was seen a few times. What it binds is not known. As for time point: patch test 3, about 24 weeks after DPC sensitization. Noted treatment: therapeutic diphenylcyclopropenone sensitization with weekly scalp DPC. The total RNA was obtained from whole blood that was not fractionated. The CDR3 loop spans 13 amino acids. Germline values: CDR1 SGHVS, CDR2 FQNEAQ. Trimming stripped 5 bases from V and 13 bases from J, with 15 bases between. From the RACE reads, TCRdb called clonotypes with MiXCR, one entry per CDR3 protein. The sample contains 110,000 or so distinct CDR3 sequences, less than 45% of which appear only once.

This clonotype was sampled from a man aged 40-50 years with alopecia areata. Some clones in this sample may be carry-over from other donors' samples. J is TRBJ2-6 and V is TRBV7-8, with D possibly being TRBD1 (6 bases). Sample: whole blood, taken in connection with sensitization to the hapten diphenylcyclopropenone (DPC). This CDR3 is CASSGRQALVLTF. CDR3 coding DNA: TGTGCCAGCAGCGGAAGACAGGCCCTGGTCCTGACTTTC.